This passage covers 2 T cell receptor beta chains from one sample sequenced in a study of early T cells in non-severe SARS-CoV-2 infection. MiXCR was run by TCRdb on the 5' RACE reads, yielding one entry per CDR3 protein. The table shows about 39,000 distinct CDR3 sequences, with less than 6% occurring only once. The sample consisted of whole blood, taken at baseline. Receptor source: an adult who was a healthcare worker with PCR-confirmed SARS-CoV-2 infection or an uninfected control (not recorded which).

This clonotype was detected a few times. The chain links TRBV27 to TRBJ2-1; TRBD1 matches 8 bases. The germline V gene has CDR1 MNHEY and CDR2 SMNVEV (reference sequence). The V and J ends lost 6 bases and 10 bases, in that order; junction bases with no gene match: 11. This CDR3 comprises 14 residues. CDR3 region: CASRPGTGPTEQFF. In DNA, the CDR3 is TGTGCCAGCAGGCCCGGGACAGGCCCTACGGAGCAGTTCTTC.

This clonotype was observed a handful of times. The chain combines TRBV2 with TRBJ1-4; D uncertain. With 4 bases removed from V and 8 bases from J, the gap between germline ends came to 5 bases. CDR3 length equals 11 residues. Germline assignment: CDR1 SNHLY and CDR2 FYNNEI. The CDR3 spells CASSVGEKLFF. The CDR3 DNA sequence: TGTGCCAGCAGTGTAGGGGAAAAACTGTTTTTT.